These T cell receptor beta chains were read from a single sample in a study of blood T cell repertoires in COVID-19. Only in-frame clones appear in the TCRdb table, and some are missing; sequencing was by immunoSEQ multiplex PCR. The sample gives more than 150,000 clones, approximately 80% of which show up once; 13% to 15% is in the top ten. Sequenced input: PBMCs or T cells enriched from blood (not recorded which). Receptors were obtained from a man in his sixties who had been exposed to COVID-19. Both conserved end residues are trimmed from each CDR3. Each record gives: CDR3 protein, J gene, V gene, CDR3 length, clone size. Size tells how often a clone was seen (once, few, many) or the class of an expanded clone, and some rows leave it out.

CDR3: ASRGQIVAF; J: TRBJ1-1; V: TRBV6-5; length: 9; size: NA
CDR3: ASGGLPIYEQY; J: TRBJ2-7; V: TRBV27; length: 11; size: NA
CDR3: ASSAVTGYSGNTIY; J: TRBJ1-3; V: TRBV7-8; length: 14; size: NA
CDR3: ASSSGSGAYEQY; J: TRBJ2-7; V: TRBV6-5; length: 12; size: few
CDR3: ASSPARGKRNPYEQY; J: TRBJ2-7; V: TRBV5-4; length: 15; size: NA
CDR3: ASSVSTGNYGYT; J: TRBJ1-2; V: TRBV9; length: 12; size: once
CDR3: ASSVGAGGETQY; J: TRBJ2-5; V: TRBV9; length: 12; size: NA
CDR3: ASSVEASGQLNDEQY; J: TRBJ2-7; V: TRBV9; length: 15; size: few
CDR3: ASSPLRQGREQY; J: TRBJ2-7; V: TRBV5-1; length: 12; size: once
CDR3: ASSELAGTTDTQY; J: TRBJ2-3; V: TRBV10-2; length: 13; size: NA
CDR3: ASSTTSGRIIEQF; J: TRBJ2-1; V: TRBV5-4; length: 13; size: NA
CDR3: ASSYGTSRSTDTQY; J: TRBJ2-3; V: TRBV6-2/TRBV6-3; length: 14; size: NA
CDR3: ASSYLTGGLNTEAF; J: TRBJ1-1; V: TRBV6-2/TRBV6-3; length: 14; size: NA
CDR3: ASSRQGRDEKLF; J: TRBJ1-4; V: TRBV5-1; length: 12; size: NA
CDR3: ATSGGGVYQETQY; J: TRBJ2-5; V: TRBV5-1; length: 13; size: NA
CDR3: ASSKEAWGYGTSGSLNEQF; J: TRBJ2-1; V: TRBV21-1; length: 19; size: NA
CDR3: ASSAPGRGAEAF; J: TRBJ1-1; V: TRBV21-1; length: 12; size: NA
CDR3: ASSGGAGAHTEAF; J: TRBJ1-1; V: TRBV27; length: 13; size: once
CDR3: AISDRGTNEKLF; J: TRBJ1-4; V: TRBV10-3; length: 12; size: NA
CDR3: ASSLMTSGNEQY; J: TRBJ2-7; V: TRBV5-1; length: 12; size: once
CDR3: ASSLAKRRAGDEQF; J: TRBJ2-1; V: TRBV7-2; length: 14; size: NA
CDR3: ASSLAPTSPQEQY; J: TRBJ2-7; V: TRBV5-4; length: 13; size: medium-sized
CDR3: ASRFASGLRGNEQF; J: TRBJ2-1; V: TRBV11-2; length: 14; size: NA
CDR3: ASSVQGAGYT; J: TRBJ1-2; V: TRBV2; length: 10; size: NA
CDR3: ASESAGLTNEKLF; J: TRBJ1-4; V: TRBV28; length: 13; size: NA
CDR3: ASSSRGGTEAF; J: TRBJ1-1; V: TRBV27; length: 11; size: NA
CDR3: ASSQSSGTGDT; J: TRBJ1-2; V: TRBV3-1/TRBV3-2; length: 11; size: NA
CDR3: ASSKTGTSTEAF; J: TRBJ1-1; V: TRBV21-1; length: 12; size: NA
CDR3: ASSPRRGNSPLH; J: TRBJ1-6; V: TRBV9; length: 12; size: few
CDR3: ASRATDGTYEQY; J: TRBJ2-7; V: TRBV6-5; length: 12; size: NA
CDR3: ASSPDRGFDTEAF; J: TRBJ1-1; V: TRBV7-9; length: 13; size: NA
CDR3: ASSQAGDYSNQPQH; J: TRBJ1-5; V: TRBV3-1/TRBV3-2; length: 14; size: few
CDR3: ASSPRQGAGDTQY; J: TRBJ2-3; V: TRBV19; length: 13; size: NA
CDR3: ASSGQAGEQY; J: TRBJ2-7; V: TRBV19; length: 10; size: NA
CDR3: ASSPPGREGSNEQF; J: TRBJ2-1; V: TRBV9; length: 14; size: many
CDR3: ASSLGPPRTSGIDEQF; J: TRBJ2-1; V: TRBV7-8; length: 16; size: NA
CDR3: ASSPVKNEQF; J: TRBJ2-1; V: TRBV19; length: 10; size: NA
CDR3: ASSLVLSPLH; J: TRBJ1-6; V: TRBV7-2; length: 10; size: NA
CDR3: ASSLTGRETQY; J: TRBJ2-5; V: TRBV3-1/TRBV3-2; length: 11; size: few
CDR3: ASSLLAGGTYRDEQF; J: TRBJ2-1; V: TRBV7-9; length: 15; size: NA
CDR3: ASKGLAGNNHYEQY; J: TRBJ2-7; V: TRBV14; length: 14; size: NA
CDR3: ASSVAAGSTYEQY; J: TRBJ2-7; V: TRBV9; length: 13; size: once
CDR3: ATSDTGHLYEQY; J: TRBJ2-7; V: TRBV24-1; length: 12; size: NA
CDR3: ASSLDSRGSNEKLF; J: TRBJ1-4; V: TRBV7-8; length: 14; size: NA
CDR3: ASSLGTGADTGELF; J: TRBJ2-2; V: TRBV5-8; length: 14; size: NA
CDR3: SVDSYGYT; J: TRBJ1-2; V: TRBV29-1; length: 8; size: once
CDR3: ASSPETGRGETQY; J: TRBJ2-5; V: TRBV28; length: 13; size: NA
CDR3: ASSSSQLAGGNGQY; J: TRBJ2-7; V: TRBV5-4; length: 14; size: NA
CDR3: ASSPLLGSNTEAF; J: TRBJ1-1; V: TRBV18; length: 13; size: NA
CDR3: ASSESGRNEQF; J: TRBJ2-1; V: TRBV6-1; length: 11; size: once
CDR3: ASSLGASDTQY; J: TRBJ2-3; V: TRBV7-9; length: 11; size: few
CDR3: ASSLSKTGYTEAF; J: TRBJ1-1; V: TRBV11-2; length: 13; size: NA
CDR3: ASKKDRVNEKLF; J: TRBJ1-4; V: TRBV28; length: 12; size: NA
CDR3: ASSQDMAYGYT; J: TRBJ1-2; V: TRBV4-1; length: 11; size: NA
CDR3: ASSWGTSGSPYNEQF; J: TRBJ2-1; V: TRBV5-8; length: 15; size: once
CDR3: ASSRTPAGNLGANVLT; J: TRBJ2-6; V: TRBV5-1; length: 16; size: NA
CDR3: ASSFPGQGSSFSNQPQH; J: TRBJ1-5; V: TRBV6-6; length: 17; size: NA
CDR3: ASSMDWGVYGYT; J: TRBJ1-2; V: TRBV19; length: 12; size: NA
CDR3: ASSPGTHSYEQY; J: TRBJ2-7; V: TRBV7-9; length: 12; size: NA
CDR3: ASSLGELGELF; J: TRBJ2-2; V: TRBV7-6; length: 11; size: many